A single sample gave rise to the 10 T cell receptor beta chains below, sequenced in a study of OX40 agonist ivuxolimab in advanced cancers. TCRdb keeps only in-frame clones here, not all; method: immunoSEQ multiplex PCR. The table lists 20,000 to 25,000 clones, more than 80% of them singletons, with 20% to 25% in the top ten. Sequenced material: CD4+ or CD8+ T cells sorted from blood, taken in a trial of the OX40 agonist ivuxolimab. These receptors originate from an adult with an advanced solid tumor such as melanoma, head and neck, liver or kidney cancer.

The chain couples TRBV5-1 to TRBJ2-2; 7 nucleotides match TRBD1. With V trimmed by 0 bases and J by 4 bases, 6 bases remained unmatched. The CDR3 length is 16 residues. Germline CDR1 reads SGHRS; CDR2 reads YFSETQ. CDR3 bases: TGCGCCAGCAGCTTGGTAGGACAGGTTGGCACCGGGGAGCTGTTTTTT. Translating it yields CASSLVGQVGTGELFF. Drawing the rest from reference TRBV5-1 and TRBJ2-2, the complete variable domain is KAGVTQTPRYLIKTRGQQVTLSCSPISGHRSVSWYQQTPGQGLQFLFEYFSETQRNKGNFPGRFSGRQFSNSRSEMNVSTLELGDSALYLCASSLVGQVGTGELFFGEGSRLTVL.

CDR3 bases: TGTGCCAGCGTGACGAACACTGAAGCTTTCTTT. This translates into CASVTNTEAFF. This sequence joins TRBV27 and TRBJ1-1; D is unresolved. This CDR3 region has 11 residues. The germline CDR1 and CDR2 sequences are MNHEY and SMNVEV (reference sequence). Between the trimmed V and J ends, which lost 8 bases and 1 base, there was a span of 5 bases.

The V call is TRBV6-1, the J call TRBJ2-4, with a weak D call TRBD1 (7 bases). The CDR3 spans 17 residues. V lost 4 bases and J lost 5, with 21 bases in between. Germline V lookup: CDR1 MNHNS, CDR2 SASEGT. The chain's CDR3 is CASSARQGRGSQNIQYF. The CDR3 DNA sequence: TGTGCCAGCAGTGCTCGACAGGGCCGGGGGAGCCAAAACATTCAGTACTTC.

V gene TRBV9 combines with J gene TRBJ2-6; the match to TRBD2 covers 10 bases. The CDR3 loop spans 16 amino acids. Germline CDR1 reads SGDLS; CDR2 reads YYNGEE. J lost 2 bases, V lost 7 bases, and 6 bases had no gene match. The CDR3: CASGGLAGAGANVLTF. The CDR3 DNA is TGTGCCAGCGGGGGCCTAGCGGGAGCTGGGGCCAACGTCCTGACTTTC.

The chain couples TRBV7-9 to TRBJ1-1; possible D gene TRBD1, 5 bases. Germline-derived CDR1 and CDR2 are SEHNR and FQNEAQ (reference sequence). V shed 2 bases and J shed 3 bases, with 7 bases lying between them. There are 13 residues in the CDR3. The CDR3 bases are TGTGCCAGCAGCTTAATGGGGCACACTGAAGCTTTCTTT. It codes for CASSLMGHTEAFF.

The V and J genes are TRBV7-9 and TRBJ2-3; TRBD2 agrees at 14 bases. The CDR3 contains 14 residues. Per germline, CDR1 SEHNR and CDR2 FQNEAQ (reference sequence). After removal of 8 bases from V and 6 bases from J, the junction contained 4 bases not matched to a gene. CDR3 sequence: CASGTSGSTDTQYF. The CDR3 coding sequence is TGTGCCAGCGGGACTAGCGGGAGTACGGATACGCAGTATTTT. Full variable domain (missing parts from reference TRBV7-9 and TRBJ2-3): DTGVSQNPRHKITKRGQNVTFRCDPISEHNRLYWYRQTLGQGPEFLTYFQNEAQLEKSRLLSDRFSAERPKGSFSTLEIQRTEQGDSAMYLCASGTSGSTDTQYFGPGTRLTVL.

CDR3 region: CASSLVSRVDNEQFF. The CDR3 DNA is TGTGCCAGCAGCTTAGTTTCCAGGGTCGACAATGAGCAGTTCTTC. V and J are TRBV7-9 and TRBJ2-1, with D perhaps matching TRBD1 (5 bases). This CDR3 region has 15 residues. Per the germline V gene, CDR1 is SEHNR and CDR2 is FQNEAQ (reference sequence). V was pared by 1 base and J by 5 bases, with 12 bases between.

The chain couples TRBV5-1 to TRBJ2-1; TRBD2 is a possible D gene (6 bases). Germline assignment: CDR1 SGHRS and CDR2 YFSETQ. V was shortened by 4 bases and J by 4 bases, with 12 bases between the two germline ends. CDR3 length: 14 residues. CDR3: CASSPVGGYNEQFF. In DNA, the CDR3 is TGCGCCAGCAGCCCGGTGGGGGGATACAATGAGCAGTTCTTC.

The rearrangement joins TRBV6-1 to TRBJ2-2; TRBD2 matches at 7 bases. Germline V gene lookup returns CDR1 MNHNS and CDR2 SASEGT. The CDR3 runs to 14 residues. Trimming cost V 7 bases and J 6 bases; bases outside gene matches: 8. CDR3 protein: CASKAGEDSGELFF. CDR3 coding DNA: TGTGCCAGCAAGGCGGGAGAAGACTCCGGGGAGCTGTTTTTT.

The chain employs TRBV11-3 and TRBJ2-7; the match to TRBD1 covers 9 bases. There are 14 residues in the CDR3. CDR1 and CDR2 (germline): SGHNT, YENEEA. The junction had 2 bases not matched to a gene; V was cut back by 3 bases and J by 2 bases. The DNA for the CDR3 is TGTGCCAGCAGCTTGACAGGGGGAGCCTACGAGCAGTACTTC. It encodes CASSLTGGAYEQYF.